Listed below are T cell receptor beta chains from one sample, sequenced in a study of identical twins. From the 5' RACE reads, TCRdb called clonotypes with MiXCR, one entry per CDR3 protein. Of around 570,000 distinct CDR3 sequences listed, more than 9% were seen once; the top ten hold around 3.1%. The same data also went into a second study, on yellow fever vaccine responses in identical twins.

Sequenced material: PBMCs. These receptors all stem from a woman younger than 30 in good health. The CDR3 runs from the conserved cysteine through the conserved F or W. The order of the fields is CDR3 length, V gene, clone size, D gene, J gene, CDR3 protein, CDR3 DNA. The D gene is left open where the match is weak. Not every row has a clone size; where given, it reads once, few, many or a size class.

CDR3 length: 12
V gene: TRBV5-1
clone size: few
D gene: .
J gene: TRBJ2-5
CDR3 protein: CASSWGMETQYF
CDR3 DNA: TGCGCCAGCAGCTGGGGGATGGAGACCCAGTACTTC

CDR3 length: 16
V gene: TRBV7-9
clone size: many
D gene: TRBD2
J gene: TRBJ2-3
CDR3 protein: CASSLAAGGPTDTQYF
CDR3 DNA: TGTGCCAGCAGCTTAGCGGCGGGAGGCCCCACAGATACGCAGTATTTT

CDR3 length: 14
V gene: TRBV28
clone size: few
D gene: TRBD2
J gene: TRBJ2-7
CDR3 protein: CASRSSGRSYEQYF
CDR3 DNA: TGTGCCAGCAGAAGTAGCGGGAGGTCCTACGAGCAGTACTTC

CDR3 length: 18
V gene: TRBV6-2/TRBV6-3
clone size: many
D gene: TRBD1
J gene: TRBJ2-7
CDR3 protein: CASSQLDRFRSSSYEQYF
CDR3 DNA: TGTGCCAGCAGTCAATTGGACAGGTTCCGTTCTTCTTCCTACGAGCAGTACTTC

CDR3 length: 12
V gene: TRBV27
clone size: many
D gene: .
J gene: TRBJ2-2
CDR3 protein: CASTPGTGELFF
CDR3 DNA: TGTGCCAGCACCCCGGGCACCGGGGAGCTGTTTTTT

CDR3 length: 16
V gene: TRBV20-1
clone size: .
D gene: TRBD2
J gene: TRBJ2-7
CDR3 protein: CSAEGGSGLGNYEQYF
CDR3 DNA: TGCAGTGCTGAGGGAGGGTCAGGGTTGGGGAACTACGAGCAGTACTTC

CDR3 length: 14
V gene: TRBV24-1
clone size: many
D gene: TRBD1
J gene: TRBJ1-2
CDR3 protein: CATSDLGQGYGYTF
CDR3 DNA: TGTGCCACCAGTGATTTGGGACAGGGGTATGGCTACACCTTC

CDR3 length: 15
V gene: TRBV6-2/TRBV6-3
clone size: few
D gene: .
J gene: TRBJ2-7
CDR3 protein: CASSYGIGGRNEQYF
CDR3 DNA: TGTGCCAGCAGTTACGGTATCGGAGGGCGGAACGAGCAGTACTTC

CDR3 length: 14
V gene: TRBV7-2
clone size: few
D gene: .
J gene: TRBJ2-5
CDR3 protein: CASSLTRVQETQYF
CDR3 DNA: TGTGCCAGCAGCTTAACCAGGGTCCAAGAGACCCAGTACTTC

CDR3 length: 14
V gene: TRBV12-3/TRBV12-4
clone size: few
D gene: TRBD1
J gene: TRBJ2-7
CDR3 protein: CASAGQGGSYEQYF
CDR3 DNA: TGTGCCAGCGCCGGACAGGGGGGATCCTACGAGCAGTACTTC

CDR3 length: 15
V gene: TRBV28
clone size: many
D gene: .
J gene: TRBJ2-1
CDR3 protein: CASLTPGGVINEQFF
CDR3 DNA: TGTGCCAGCCTTACTCCAGGGGGGGTCATCAATGAGCAGTTCTTC

CDR3 length: 14
V gene: TRBV5-6
clone size: .
D gene: .
J gene: TRBJ2-2
CDR3 protein: CASSRDKHTGELFF
CDR3 DNA: TGTGCCAGCAGCCGGGACAAACACACCGGGGAGCTGTTTTTT

CDR3 length: 16
V gene: TRBV15
clone size: few
D gene: TRBD2
J gene: TRBJ2-3
CDR3 protein: CATSRGLAGGPDTQYF
CDR3 DNA: TGTGCCACCAGCAGGGGACTAGCGGGGGGCCCAGATACGCAGTATTTT

CDR3 length: 17
V gene: TRBV11-2
clone size: many
D gene: TRBD1
J gene: TRBJ2-1
CDR3 protein: CASSLDLDRVGLNEQFF
CDR3 DNA: TGTGCCAGCAGCTTAGATCTGGACAGGGTTGGGCTCAATGAGCAGTTCTTC

CDR3 length: 16
V gene: TRBV5-1
clone size: many
D gene: TRBD2
J gene: TRBJ2-7
CDR3 protein: CASSAGLAGVTHEQYF
CDR3 DNA: TGCGCCAGCAGCGCGGGACTAGCGGGAGTCACCCACGAGCAGTACTTC

CDR3 length: 15
V gene: TRBV7-6
clone size: .
D gene: .
J gene: TRBJ2-2
CDR3 protein: CASSLVSAPTGELFF
CDR3 DNA: TGTGCCAGCAGCTTAGTTTCAGCGCCCACCGGGGAGCTGTTTTTT

CDR3 length: 15
V gene: TRBV7-7
clone size: .
D gene: TRBD1
J gene: TRBJ1-1
CDR3 protein: CASSRPDRELNEAFF
CDR3 DNA: TGTGCTAGCAGCCGACCGGACAGGGAGCTTAATGAAGCTTTCTTT

CDR3 length: 13
V gene: TRBV12-3/TRBV12-4
clone size: few
D gene: .
J gene: TRBJ2-7
CDR3 protein: CASKAGATYEQYF
CDR3 DNA: TGTGCCAGCAAGGCGGGGGCGACCTACGAGCAGTACTTC

CDR3 length: 20
V gene: TRBV12-3/TRBV12-4
clone size: .
D gene: .
J gene: TRBJ1-5
CDR3 protein: CASSGFGGPYRTTSNQPQHF
CDR3 DNA: TGTGCCAGCTCTGGGTTTGGAGGCCCTTACCGGACCACTAGCAATCAGCCCCAGCATTTT

CDR3 length: 14
V gene: TRBV28
clone size: .
D gene: .
J gene: TRBJ2-7
CDR3 protein: CASRLTGSAGGQYF
CDR3 DNA: TGTGCCAGCAGGCTGACAGGCTCGGCTGGGGGGCAGTACTTC

CDR3 length: 13
V gene: TRBV2
clone size: many
D gene: .
J gene: TRBJ2-7
CDR3 protein: CASSRRVSYEQYF
CDR3 DNA: TGTGCCAGCAGCCGCAGGGTCTCCTACGAGCAGTACTTC

CDR3 length: 18
V gene: TRBV4-1
clone size: .
D gene: .
J gene: TRBJ2-3
CDR3 protein: CASSQESGLPPSIDTQYF
CDR3 DNA: TGCGCCAGCAGCCAAGAGTCGGGACTCCCCCCGTCAATTGATACGCAGTATTTT

CDR3 length: 14
V gene: TRBV24-1
clone size: few
D gene: .
J gene: TRBJ2-1
CDR3 protein: CATSNSGTYNEQFF
CDR3 DNA: TGTGCCACCAGTAACTCCGGGACCTACAATGAGCAGTTCTTC

CDR3 length: 17
V gene: TRBV13
clone size: many
D gene: .
J gene: TRBJ2-5
CDR3 protein: CASSLGRIDLFQETQYF
CDR3 DNA: TGTGCCAGCAGCTTAGGGAGGATTGACCTATTCCAAGAGACCCAGTACTTC

CDR3 length: 18
V gene: TRBV4-2
clone size: .
D gene: TRBD2
J gene: TRBJ2-3
CDR3 protein: CASSLHSGGAGNTDTQYF
CDR3 DNA: TGTGCCAGCAGCCTCCACAGCGGGGGGGCCGGTAACACAGATACGCAGTATTTT

CDR3 length: 11
V gene: TRBV20-1
clone size: many
D gene: .
J gene: TRBJ2-7
CDR3 protein: CSASRGGEQYF
CDR3 DNA: TGCAGTGCTAGTAGGGGGGGCGAGCAGTACTTC

CDR3 length: 14
V gene: TRBV14
clone size: many
D gene: .
J gene: TRBJ2-1
CDR3 protein: CASSQVLGVNEQFF
CDR3 DNA: TGTGCCAGCAGCCAAGTACTGGGGGTCAATGAGCAGTTCTTC

CDR3 length: 13
V gene: TRBV12-3/TRBV12-4
clone size: many
D gene: .
J gene: TRBJ2-2
CDR3 protein: CASSFFGTGELFF
CDR3 DNA: TGTGCCAGCAGTTTCTTTGGGACCGGGGAGCTGTTTTTT

CDR3 length: 16
V gene: TRBV12-3/TRBV12-4
clone size: many
D gene: .
J gene: TRBJ1-5
CDR3 protein: CASSRQDYGGNQPQHF
CDR3 DNA: TGTGCCAGCAGTCGACAGGACTATGGGGGCAATCAGCCCCAGCATTTT

CDR3 length: 14
V gene: TRBV24-1
clone size: many
D gene: .
J gene: TRBJ2-1
CDR3 protein: CATSDFGSTREQFF
CDR3 DNA: TGTGCCACCAGTGATTTTGGCAGTACAAGAGAGCAGTTCTTC

CDR3 length: 12
V gene: TRBV20-1
clone size: many
D gene: TRBD1
J gene: TRBJ2-7
CDR3 protein: CSAPGTAYEQYF
CDR3 DNA: TGCAGTGCTCCAGGGACAGCCTACGAGCAGTACTTC

CDR3 length: 15
V gene: TRBV27
clone size: many
D gene: .
J gene: TRBJ1-1
CDR3 protein: CASTAGRVPGTEAFF
CDR3 DNA: TGTGCCTCAACAGCAGGAAGGGTTCCGGGAACTGAAGCTTTCTTT

CDR3 length: 15
V gene: TRBV7-7
clone size: many
D gene: .
J gene: TRBJ1-6
CDR3 protein: CASSLCSGVSSPLHF
CDR3 DNA: TGTGCTAGCAGCTTATGTTCAGGGGTATCTTCACCCCTCCACTTT

CDR3 length: 13
V gene: TRBV5-6
clone size: few
D gene: .
J gene: TRBJ2-5
CDR3 protein: CASSRRSTETQYF
CDR3 DNA: TGTGCCAGCAGCCGCCGTAGCACGGAGACCCAGTACTTC

CDR3 length: 14
V gene: TRBV29-1
clone size: few
D gene: .
J gene: TRBJ2-1
CDR3 protein: CSVVGGGAYNEQFF
CDR3 DNA: TGCAGCGTTGTTGGTGGGGGCGCTTACAATGAGCAGTTCTTC

CDR3 length: 19
V gene: TRBV28
clone size: .
D gene: TRBD2
J gene: TRBJ2-5
CDR3 protein: CALSPLAVLGTSEQETQYF
CDR3 DNA: TGTGCCCTCAGTCCACTAGCGGTTCTGGGGACTAGCGAACAAGAGACCCAGTACTTC

CDR3 length: 15
V gene: TRBV3-1
clone size: .
D gene: .
J gene: TRBJ2-1
CDR3 protein: CASSPRDSPYNEQFF
CDR3 DNA: TGTGCCAGCAGCCCCCGGGACTCCCCTTACAATGAGCAGTTCTTC

CDR3 length: 17
V gene: TRBV20-1
clone size: .
D gene: .
J gene: TRBJ2-3
CDR3 protein: CSAPSTGAPTSTDTQYF
CDR3 DNA: TGCAGTGCTCCATCTACGGGGGCCCCTACTAGCACAGATACGCAGTATTTT

CDR3 length: 14
V gene: TRBV6-2/TRBV6-3
clone size: .
D gene: .
J gene: TRBJ2-1
CDR3 protein: CASSYRVRDNEQFF
CDR3 DNA: TGTGCCAGCAGCTACAGGGTTCGAGACAATGAGCAGTTCTTC

CDR3 length: 17
V gene: TRBV7-8
clone size: many
D gene: TRBD2
J gene: TRBJ2-2
CDR3 protein: CASSSGTSGMNTGELFF
CDR3 DNA: TGTGCCAGCAGCTCCGGGACTAGCGGGATGAACACCGGGGAGCTGTTTTTT

CDR3 length: 12
V gene: TRBV23-1
clone size: .
D gene: .
J gene: TRBJ2-6
CDR3 protein: CASSQYPYVLTF
CDR3 DNA: TGCGCCAGCAGTCAATACCCCTACGTCCTGACTTTC

CDR3 length: 13
V gene: TRBV12-3/TRBV12-4
clone size: many
D gene: .
J gene: TRBJ2-7
CDR3 protein: CASSLNLALEQYF
CDR3 DNA: TGTGCCAGCAGTTTAAATCTAGCCCTGGAGCAGTACTTC

CDR3 length: 16
V gene: TRBV28
clone size: .
D gene: .
J gene: TRBJ2-2
CDR3 protein: CASTPTGTVNTGELFF
CDR3 DNA: TGTGCCAGCACCCCCACCGGGACCGTGAACACCGGGGAGCTGTTTTTT

CDR3 length: 16
V gene: TRBV28
clone size: .
D gene: .
J gene: TRBJ2-7
CDR3 protein: CASSLRRATTISEQYF
CDR3 DNA: TGTGCCAGCAGTTTGCGCCGGGCTACCACTATCTCCGAGCAGTACTTC

CDR3 length: 13
V gene: TRBV24-1
clone size: many
D gene: TRBD1
J gene: TRBJ1-4
CDR3 protein: CATSAGGNEKLFF
CDR3 DNA: TGTGCCACCAGCGCAGGGGGTAATGAAAAACTGTTTTTT

CDR3 length: 13
V gene: TRBV5-1
clone size: .
D gene: .
J gene: TRBJ1-1
CDR3 protein: CASSQQMNTEAFF
CDR3 DNA: TGCGCCAGCAGCCAACAGATGAACACTGAAGCTTTCTTT

CDR3 length: 17
V gene: TRBV7-2
clone size: few
D gene: TRBD1
J gene: TRBJ2-1
CDR3 protein: CASSLNSGDSYYGEQFF
CDR3 DNA: TGTGCCAGCAGCTTAAATTCCGGGGACAGCTATTACGGTGAGCAGTTCTTC

CDR3 length: 13
V gene: TRBV29-1
clone size: .
D gene: .
J gene: TRBJ1-2
CDR3 protein: CSGDPQENYGYTF
CDR3 DNA: TGCAGCGGTGACCCACAGGAGAACTATGGCTACACCTTC

CDR3 length: 14
V gene: TRBV2
clone size: few
D gene: .
J gene: TRBJ1-5
CDR3 protein: CASSENQSFQPQHF
CDR3 DNA: TGTGCCAGCAGTGAAAACCAGAGTTTTCAGCCCCAGCATTTT

CDR3 length: 14
V gene: TRBV20-1
clone size: few
D gene: TRBD1
J gene: TRBJ2-3
CDR3 protein: CSASIGGGTDTQYF
CDR3 DNA: TGCAGTGCTAGCATAGGGGGCGGAACAGATACGCAGTATTTT